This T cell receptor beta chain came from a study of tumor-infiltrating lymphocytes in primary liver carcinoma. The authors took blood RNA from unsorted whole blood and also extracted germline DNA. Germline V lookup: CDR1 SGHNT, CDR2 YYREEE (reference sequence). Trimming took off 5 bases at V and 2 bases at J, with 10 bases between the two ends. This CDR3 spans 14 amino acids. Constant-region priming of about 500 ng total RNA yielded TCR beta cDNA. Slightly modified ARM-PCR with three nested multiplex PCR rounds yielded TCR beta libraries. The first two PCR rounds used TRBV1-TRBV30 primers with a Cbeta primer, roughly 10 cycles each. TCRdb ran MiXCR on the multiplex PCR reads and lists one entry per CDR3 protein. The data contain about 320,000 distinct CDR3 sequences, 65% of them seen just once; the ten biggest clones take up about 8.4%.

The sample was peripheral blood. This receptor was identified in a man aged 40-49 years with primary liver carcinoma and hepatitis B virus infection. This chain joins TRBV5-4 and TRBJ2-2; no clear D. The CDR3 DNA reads TGTGCCAGCAGAGTGATGGGTAACACCGGGGAGCTGTTTTTT. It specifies CASRVMGNTGELFF.